Sequencing of this T cell receptor beta chain was carried out in a study of shared clonotypes between healthy human individuals. The table came from immunoSEQ multiplex PCR; TCRdb's copy has only in-frame clones and leaves some out. The sample yields about 1.1 million clones, 75% to 80% seen once. The CDR3 is made up of 16 amino acids. V lost 1 base and J lost 2; bases outside the gene matches: 6. Germline CDR1 SNHLY, CDR2 FYNNEI. Source material: memory CD4+ T cells from PBMCs. As for subset: CD45RA-negative fraction. The clonotype comes from a man younger than 35 in good health. Some clones in this sample may be carry-over from other donors' samples. This rearrangement joins TRBV2 to TRBJ2-3; 7 nucleotides agree with TRBD2. The CDR3 here is CASSEELAGLTDTQYF. The CDR3 nucleotides are TGTGCCAGCAGTGAAGAGTTAGCGGGCCTCACAGATACGCAGTATTTT. The full variable domain, its missing parts supplied by reference TRBV2 and TRBJ2-3, is EPEVTQTPSHQVTQMGQEVILRCVPISNHLYFYWYRQILGQKVEFLVSFYNNEISEKSEIFDDQFSVERPDGSNFTLKIRSTKLEDSAMYFCASSEELAGLTDTQYFGPGTRLTVL.